This T cell receptor (beta chain) was documented in a study of spatial heterogeneity in lung cancer. Study-wide results and limits: Tracking of tumor mutation counts was seen in expanded intratumoral alpha and beta TCR counts.

The time point is: sample taken at primary tumor resection. Some 72 TRACERx patients with early, untreated non-small cell lung cancer donated samples. The study sequenced unsorted whole RNA from tumor, nontumor lung or frozen PBMC. A unique molecular identifier was attached to every TCR cDNA molecule. In TCRdb, the 5' RACE reads were re-called with MiXCR into one record per CDR3 protein. This sample has 25,000 to 30,000 distinct CDR3 sequences, with under 8.5% found just once. This clonotype was found once. Its antigen remains unknown. V was trimmed by 4 bases and J by 6 bases, leaving 16 bases between them. The CDR3 consists of 14 residues. CDR1 is DFQATT, CDR2 SNEGSKA, per germline (reference sequence).

The specimen comprised lung tumor tissue, sampled at surgery. The TCR was taken from a male donor with early-stage non-small cell lung cancer. The chain employs TRBV20-1 and TRBJ2-1, with D possibly matching TRBD2 (6 bases). CDR3 DNA sequence: TGCAGTGCTAACGGACGGCTGGGGGGCAATGAGCAGTTCTTC. Amino acid sequence: CSANGRLGGNEQFF.